Each of the 8 T cell receptor beta chains below was sequenced from the same sample in a study of blood T cells in healthy people across ages. The authors ran a second PCR of about 6 to 11 cycles using a sample-barcoded 5' primer and a J-beta primer mix. One entry per CDR3 protein, called by TCRdb with MiXCR from the 5' RACE reads. The sample consists of some 1.7 million distinct CDR3 sequences, under 30% of them appearing once. Sequenced sample: blood. These receptors were taken from a woman under 40 in good health.

This clonotype was detected many times. Given a much more abundant clone one base away, this may be a read error. This chain connects TRBV24-1 to TRBJ2-1; 11 bases line up with TRBD1. Germline values: CDR1 KGHDR, CDR2 SFDVKD. This CDR3 is built from 14 residues. The V gene end was trimmed by 7 bases and the J gene end by 9 bases; junction bases not matched to a gene: 7. The CDR3 nucleotides read TGTGCCACCAGGGGCAGGACAGGGGGCTCTGAGCAGTTCTTC. It encodes CATRGRTGGSEQFF.

A remark on this clonotype: One end of the junction fails to match germline, which may point to a read error. This sequence joins TRBV27 and TRBJ1-2, with D tentatively TRBD1 (5 bases). CDR1 is MNHEY and CDR2 is SMNVEV in the germline V gene (reference sequence). The CDR3 has 15 amino acids. CDR3 sequence: CASSLRLTANYGYTF. CDR3 bases: TGTGCCAGCAGTTTAAGGTTGACAGCTAACTACGGCTACACCTTC.

This clonotype has only a few counts. The J gene is TRBJ2-7, the V gene TRBV6-6; 7 nucleotides agree with TRBD2. The J segment lost 0 bases and the V segment lost 0 bases, leaving 8 bases of the junction unmatched. CDR1 is MNHNY and CDR2 is SVGAGI in the germline V gene (reference sequence). The length of the CDR3 is 17 residues. The CDR3 protein is CASSYSRGGSGSYEQYF. CDR3 nucleotides: TGTGCCAGCAGTTACTCGAGGGGCGGGAGCGGCTCCTACGAGCAGTACTTC.

V and J are TRBV6-6 and TRBJ2-2, with 11 bases fitting TRBD2. With 5 bases clipped from V and 12 bases from J, the junction kept 14 bases outside the gene matches. CDR3 size: 16 residues. Per germline, CDR1 MNHNY and CDR2 SVGAGI (reference sequence). CDR3 sequence (DNA): TGTGCCAGCAGTCTGGGACTAGCGGTTCCACCGGGGAAGCTGTTTTTT. Translated, it gives CASSLGLAVPPGKLFF.

This clonotype was counted between two and nine times. A read error may produce the germline difference seen at one junction end. The chain employs TRBV28 and TRBJ1-4; 7 bases agree with TRBD1. Germline V CDR1 and CDR2: MDHEN, SYDVKM. The CDR3 has 13 residues. The CDR3: CASNRGIIEKLFF. As DNA, the CDR3 is TGCGCCAGTAACAGGGGAATTATTGAAAAACTGTTTTTT.

The chain recombines TRBV18 with TRBJ2-6; 7 bases agree with TRBD1. Germline assignment: CDR1 KGHSH and CDR2 LQKENI. J lost 3 bases, V lost 3 bases, and 2 bases had no gene match. CDR3 size: 15 residues. DNA for the CDR3: TGTGCCAGCTCACCCGACAGGGATGGGGCCAACGTCCTGACTTTC. It translates to CASSPDRDGANVLTF.

The rearrangement joins TRBV11-2 to TRBJ2-5; 7 bases line up with TRBD2. Trimming took 0 bases from V and 5 from J; bases not matched to a gene: 9. Germline CDR1 is SGHAT and CDR2 is FQNNGV. The CDR3 runs to 16 residues. The CDR3 coding sequence is TGTGCCAGCAGCTTAGACGTAGGCGGGGGTAGTGAGACCCAGTACTTC. Its translation: CASSLDVGGGSETQYF.

The rearrangement links TRBV3-1 to TRBJ2-3; TRBD2 aligns across 7 bases. Germline CDR1 and CDR2: LGHDT and YNNKEL (reference sequence). CDR3 length equals 14 residues. Unmatched junction bases numbered 10, after V lost 8 bases and J lost 5 bases. The CDR3 nucleotides are TGTGCCAGCGGAGGGACGGGAGGAGGAGATACGCAGTATTTT. Protein: CASGGTGGGDTQYF.